These T cell receptor beta chains were read from a single sample in a study of control samples from healthy donors and cancer patients. Repertoires were generated with immunoSEQ multiplex PCR, while TCRdb's copy carries only in-frame clones and drops some. Of about 250,000 clones in the sample, over 70% were seen once. Input material: PBMCs. These receptors were collected from a woman in her sixties or seventies with lung cancer. Each CDR3 is given with its conserved first and last residue. The D gene is left open where the match is weak. The size field is filled for only some rows; it gives once, few, many or a size class.

>few|TRBV9|.|TRBJ2-3
TGTGCCAGCAGCGTAGGGGCTAACTCCGGGGATACGCAGTATTTT
CASSVGANSGDTQYF
>.|TRBV18|TRBD2|TRBJ2-1
TGTGCCAGCTCAGAGTATAGCGGGAGAAATCAGGATGAGCAGTTCTTC
CASSEYSGRNQDEQFF
>.|TRBV11-2|TRBD1|TRBJ2-7
TGTGCCAGCAGCTATGGACAGGACTCCTACGAGCAGTACTTC
CASSYGQDSYEQYF
>.|TRBV19|TRBD2|TRBJ2-5
TGTGCCAGTACCGCGGGAGGCCCAGGGAGACACCAAGAGACCCAGTACTTC
CASTAGGPGRHQETQYF
>.|TRBV28|TRBD2|TRBJ2-5
TGTGCCAGCAGTTTGAAAGCGGGAGCGCGGACCCAGTACTTC
CASSLKAGARTQYF
>.|TRBV28|.|TRBJ2-1
TGTGCCACCAGATCCCGCGGGGTATACAATGAGCAGTTCTTC
CATRSRGVYNEQFF
>.|TRBV3-1/TRBV3-2|TRBD2|TRBJ2-7
TGTGCCAGCAGCGGAGGGACTAGCGGGAGCGCCTACGAGCAGTACTTC
CASSGGTSGSAYEQYF
>.|TRBV5-5|TRBD2|TRBJ2-2
TGTGCCAGCAGCCCGAAGGGACTAGTCTCCACCGGGGAGCTGTTTTTT
CASSPKGLVSTGELFF
>few|TRBV19|.|TRBJ2-2
TGTGCCAGCGGGAAAGACACAGCGAACACCGGGGAGCTGTTTTTT
CASGKDTANTGELFF
>.|TRBV6-5|.|TRBJ1-5
TGTGCCAGCAGTTTGGTCAGAAATCAGCCCCAGCATTTT
CASSLVRNQPQHF
>.|TRBV3-1/TRBV3-2|.|TRBJ1-1
TGTGCCAGCAGCCCTTGGACGGGTCCTGAAGCTTTCTTT
CASSPWTGPEAFF
>.|TRBV19|TRBD1|TRBJ2-1
TGTGCCAGCCAGGGGGACAGGCGGTACAATGAGCAGTTCTTC
CASQGDRRYNEQFF
>.|TRBV4-1|.|TRBJ2-5
TGCGCCAGCAGCCAAGATGGGAACAGCCAAGAGACCCAGTACTTC
CASSQDGNSQETQYF
>once|TRBV7-9|.|TRBJ2-7
TGTGCCAGCAGCCCGGGGACACTTGGGGAGCAGTACTTC
CASSPGTLGEQYF
>.|TRBV10-2|.|TRBJ2-1
TGCGCCAGCACCCAGACTAGCAATGAGCAGTTCTTC
CASTQTSNEQFF
>.|TRBV25-1|TRBD2|TRBJ2-7
TGTGCCAGCAGTGAACTAGCGGGCGAGCAGTACTTC
CASSELAGEQYF
>.|TRBV19|.|TRBJ1-3
TGTGCCAGTAGTATAGACGCGGGTGGAAACACCATATATTTT
CASSIDAGGNTIYF
>.|TRBV7-3|.|TRBJ2-2
TGTGCCAGCAGCTTAATCGGGAGTGGCCCCGGGGAGCTGTTTTTT
CASSLIGSGPGELFF
>few|TRBV5-1|.|TRBJ2-6
TGCGCCAGCAGCTTGGCCGGGACAACTGGGGCCAACGTCCTGACTTTC
CASSLAGTTGANVLTF
>.|TRBV7-3|.|TRBJ1-2
TGTGCCAGCAGCTCTGGGACGGGGGAGGCCTATGGCTACACCTTC
CASSSGTGEAYGYTF
>.|TRBV7-2|TRBD2|TRBJ2-1
TGTGCCAGCAGCTTTTCTAGCGGAAGCTCCTACAATGAGCAGTTCTTC
CASSFSSGSSYNEQFF
>once|TRBV7-2|.|TRBJ1-4
TGTGCCAGCAGCTCCGGACCCTACCAGAGTTTAAATGAAAAACTGTTTTTT
CASSSGPYQSLNEKLFF
>.|TRBV7-3|TRBD2|TRBJ2-1
TGTGCCAGCAGCCCCACTAGCGGGGGGTGGAATGAGCAGTTCTTC
CASSPTSGGWNEQFF
>.|TRBV12-3/TRBV12-4|.|TRBJ1-5
TGTGCCAGCAGTTTAGGGGACGAACAGCCCCAGCATTTT
CASSLGDEQPQHF
>few|TRBV4-2|.|TRBJ2-7
TGTGCCAGCAGCACGTTCGGCACCTCCTACGAGCAGTACTTC
CASSTFGTSYEQYF
>few|TRBV5-5|.|TRBJ1-4
TGTGCCAGCAGCTTGCGGGGGGCTAATGAAAAACTGTTTTTT
CASSLRGANEKLFF
>once|TRBV25-1|TRBD2|TRBJ2-2
TGTGCCAGCAGTGCCCTAGCGGGAGTTGTCGGGGAGCTGTTTTTT
CASSALAGVVGELFF
>few|TRBV18|.|TRBJ2-3
TGTGCCAGCTCACCGGGGGGGGGCCGCACAGATACGCAGTATTTT
CASSPGGGRTDTQYF
>.|TRBV7-9|.|TRBJ2-1
TGTGCCAGCAGCTTCGTTGACAGGTACAATGAGCAGTTCTTC
CASSFVDRYNEQFF
>.|TRBV27|.|TRBJ1-5
TGTGCCAGCAAGAGGAACAATCAGCCCCAGCATTTT
CASKRNNQPQHF
>.|TRBV21-1|.|TRBJ2-3
TGTGCCAGCAGCAAAGCAAATTCCAGCTTCGATACGCAGTATTTT
CASSKANSSFDTQYF
>.|TRBV5-5|.|TRBJ2-2
TGTGCCAGCAGCTTGGCCCCGGACGCGAACACCGGGGAGCTGTTTTTT
CASSLAPDANTGELFF
>few|TRBV6-5|.|TRBJ1-1
TGTGCCAGCCGATGGGGGAACACTGAAGCTTTCTTT
CASRWGNTEAFF
>.|TRBV9|.|TRBJ1-3
TGTGCCAGCAGCGTAGACGGACTCTCTGGAAACACCATATATTTT
CASSVDGLSGNTIYF
>once|TRBV7-2|.|TRBJ2-2
TGTGCCAGCAGCTTGGCGGGGAGAAACACCGGGGAGCTGTTTTTT
CASSLAGRNTGELFF
>once|TRBV5-4|TRBD2|TRBJ2-3
TGTGCCAGCAGCTGGGGAGTAGCGGGAGTAGTAGATACGCAGTATTTT
CASSWGVAGVVDTQYF
>.|TRBV4-1|.|TRBJ2-5
TGCGCCAGCAGCGCACCCGGGGTGGCGGAGACCCAGTACTTC
CASSAPGVAETQYF
>once|TRBV12-5|.|TRBJ2-5
TGTGCTAGTGGTTTCTGGGGGGCAGAGACCCAGTACTTC
CASGFWGAETQYF
>.|TRBV10-3|.|TRBJ1-4
TGTGCCATCAGTGAGACCCAGGGGAGGGAAAAACTGTTTTTT
CAISETQGREKLFF
>.|TRBV19|.|TRBJ1-4
TGTGCCAGTAGTACCCCGGGACATATTGAAAAACTGTTTTTT
CASSTPGHIEKLFF
>.|TRBV5-1|.|TRBJ2-5
TGCGCCAGCAGCTTGGGATCCCAACAAGAGACCCAGTACTTC
CASSLGSQQETQYF
>.|TRBV18|TRBD1|TRBJ1-2
TGTGCCAGCTCAGTCCGGGACAGTCTCGTCGCCTTC
CASSVRDSLVAF
>.|TRBV7-9|.|TRBJ1-1
TGTGCCAGCAGGATAGGCGGCAGGGTGGACATGAACACTGAAGCTTTCTTT
CASRIGGRVDMNTEAFF
>.|TRBV5-1|.|TRBJ2-7
TGCGCCAGCAGCTTGGCCGGCGGGACAAGGATAAGCGTCTACGAGCAGTACTTC
CASSLAGGTRISVYEQYF
>.|TRBV7-6|TRBD2|TRBJ2-7
TGTGCCAGCAGCTTAGCCCCGACTAGCGGGGGCTACGAGCAGTACTTC
CASSLAPTSGGYEQYF
>.|TRBV18|.|TRBJ1-3
TGTGCCAGCTCCCACAATGACGGACCCTCGGGAAACACCATATATTTT
CASSHNDGPSGNTIYF
>.|TRBV5-1|.|TRBJ2-3
TGCGCCAGCCGCCGAGCAGGGGAATTAACAGATACGCAGTATTTT
CASRRAGELTDTQYF
>.|TRBV5-4|TRBD2|TRBJ2-5
TGTGCCAGCAGCTTGGAGCTAGCGGGGGGACCTCTGGAGACCCAGTACTTC
CASSLELAGGPLETQYF
>.|TRBV5-1|.|TRBJ2-1
TGCGCCAGCAGCTTGGGTAGGGGCCCAGAGAATGAGCAGTTCTTC
CASSLGRGPENEQFF
>.|TRBV5-5|TRBD1|TRBJ2-7
TGTGCCAGCAGCTTGGGGCAGGGGGCCTTTGCCTACGAGCAGTACTTC
CASSLGQGAFAYEQYF
>few|TRBV30|.|TRBJ2-7
TGTGCCTGGAGCCCCGGGACCCCCTACGAGCAGTACTTC
CAWSPGTPYEQYF
>.|TRBV2|TRBD1|TRBJ1-1
TGTGCCAGCAGACCTCGCACAGGGGTGGGGACTGAAGCTTTCTTT
CASRPRTGVGTEAFF